This T cell receptor beta chain comes out of a study of cytomegalovirus exposure and HLA in healthy donors. Across the whole study: In an early release, HLA-typed donors contributed approximately 80 million unique TCR sequences.

V lost 6 bases to trimming and J lost 4 bases; unmatched junction nucleotides: 8. The V gene's germline CDR1 is LGHNT and CDR2 FRNRAP. The CDR3 length is 14 residues. PCR used 60 Vbeta primers and 13 Jbeta primers. The data were produced by immunoSEQ multiplex PCR, yet TCRdb's version contains in-frame clones alone and is incomplete. The table lists some 270,000 clones, nearly 95% of them singletons. The source material was PBMCs. V usage is TRBV12-5 and J usage is TRBJ1-2; 7 nucleotides align to TRBD1. This receptor was obtained from a girl under 10 years old in good health and CMV-seronegative. The CDR3 protein is CASGETGNPYGYTF. The CDR3 nucleotides read TGTGCTAGTGGCGAGACAGGGAATCCCTATGGCTACACCTTC.